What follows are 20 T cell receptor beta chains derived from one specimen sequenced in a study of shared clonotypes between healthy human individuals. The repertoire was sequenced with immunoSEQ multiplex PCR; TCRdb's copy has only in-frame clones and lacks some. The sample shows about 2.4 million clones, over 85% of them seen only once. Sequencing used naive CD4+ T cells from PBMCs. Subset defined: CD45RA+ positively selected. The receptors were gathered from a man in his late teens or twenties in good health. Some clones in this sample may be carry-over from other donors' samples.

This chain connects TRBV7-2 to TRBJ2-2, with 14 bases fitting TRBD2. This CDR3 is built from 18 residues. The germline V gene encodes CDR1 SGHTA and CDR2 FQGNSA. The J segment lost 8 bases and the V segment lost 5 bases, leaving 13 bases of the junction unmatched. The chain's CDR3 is CASSTAPGTSGSPGELFF. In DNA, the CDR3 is TGTGCCAGCAGCACCGCTCCCGGGACTAGCGGGAGTCCTGGGGAGCTGTTTTTT.

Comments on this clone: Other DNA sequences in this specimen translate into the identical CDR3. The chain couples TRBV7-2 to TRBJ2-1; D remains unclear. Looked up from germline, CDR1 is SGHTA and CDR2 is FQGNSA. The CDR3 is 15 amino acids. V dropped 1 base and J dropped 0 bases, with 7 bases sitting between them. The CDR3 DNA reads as TGTGCCAGCAGCTTAGACGTGAGCTCCTACAATGAGCAGTTCTTC. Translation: CASSLDVSSYNEQFF.

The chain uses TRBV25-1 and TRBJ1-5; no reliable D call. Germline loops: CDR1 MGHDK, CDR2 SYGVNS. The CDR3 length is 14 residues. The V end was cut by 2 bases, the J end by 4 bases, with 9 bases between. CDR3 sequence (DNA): TGTGCCAGCAGTGAACCCCACGGTAATCAGCCCCAGCATTTT. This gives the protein CASSEPHGNQPQHF.

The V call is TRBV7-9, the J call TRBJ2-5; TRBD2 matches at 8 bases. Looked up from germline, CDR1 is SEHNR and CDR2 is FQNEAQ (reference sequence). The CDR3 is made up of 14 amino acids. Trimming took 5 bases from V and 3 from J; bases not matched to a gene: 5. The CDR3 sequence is CASSPGTSEETQYF. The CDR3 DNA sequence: TGTGCCAGCAGCCCCGGGACTAGTGAAGAGACCCAGTACTTC.

For the CDR3, the DNA is TGTGCCAGCTACGGGGGGGCGCGTGGCTACACCTTC. This encodes CASYGGARGYTF. The J gene is TRBJ1-2, the V gene TRBV6-5, with D possibly matching TRBD1 (6 bases). The CDR3 runs to 12 residues. Looked up from germline, CDR1 is MNHEY and CDR2 is SVGAGI. V lost 8 bases and J lost 7, with 14 bases in between.

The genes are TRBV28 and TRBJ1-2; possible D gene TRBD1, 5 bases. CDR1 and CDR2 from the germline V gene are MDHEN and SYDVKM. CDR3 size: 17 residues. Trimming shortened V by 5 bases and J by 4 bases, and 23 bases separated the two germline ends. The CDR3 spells CASSPPGTAHTIYGYTF. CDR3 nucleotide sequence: TGTGCCAGCAGTCCCCCCGGGACGGCCCATACAATCTATGGCTACACCTTC.

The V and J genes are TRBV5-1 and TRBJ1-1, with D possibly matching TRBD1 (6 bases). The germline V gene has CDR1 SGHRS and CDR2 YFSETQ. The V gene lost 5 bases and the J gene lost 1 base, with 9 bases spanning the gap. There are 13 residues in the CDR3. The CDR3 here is CASRQTGNTEAFF. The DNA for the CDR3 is TGCGCCAGCAGGCAGACAGGGAACACTGAAGCTTTCTTT.

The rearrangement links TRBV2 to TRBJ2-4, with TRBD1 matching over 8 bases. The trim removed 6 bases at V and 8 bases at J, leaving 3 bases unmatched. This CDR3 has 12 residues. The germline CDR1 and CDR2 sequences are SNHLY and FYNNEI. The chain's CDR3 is CASRDRADIQYF. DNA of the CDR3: TGTGCCAGCAGGGACAGGGCAGACATTCAGTACTTC. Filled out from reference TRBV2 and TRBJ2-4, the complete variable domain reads EPEVTQTPSHQVTQMGQEVILRCVPISNHLYFYWYRQILGQKVEFLVSFYNNEISEKSEIFDDQFSVERPDGSNFTLKIRSTKLEDSAMYFCASRDRADIQYFGAGTRLSVL.

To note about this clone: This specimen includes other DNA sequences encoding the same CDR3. The CDR3 here is CSANREETQYF. The CDR3 DNA sequence: TGCAGTGCCAACAGGGAAGAGACCCAGTACTTC. The chain is built from TRBV20-1 and TRBJ2-5, with D possibly matching TRBD1 (6 bases). Germline V gene sequence: CDR1 DFQATT, CDR2 SNEGSKA (reference sequence). V lost 6 bases and J 3 bases, leaving 8 bases between the germline ends. This CDR3 has 11 amino acids.

CDR3: CASSPDRWSEKLFF. CDR3 coding DNA: TGTGCCAGCAGCCCAGACAGGTGGAGTGAAAAACTGTTTTTT. This chain links TRBV7-9 with TRBJ1-4, with D perhaps matching TRBD1 (6 bases). Germline V CDR1 and CDR2: SEHNR, FQNEAQ (reference sequence). The CDR3 is made up of 14 amino acids. V was shortened by 5 bases and J by 7 bases, with 14 bases between the two germline ends.

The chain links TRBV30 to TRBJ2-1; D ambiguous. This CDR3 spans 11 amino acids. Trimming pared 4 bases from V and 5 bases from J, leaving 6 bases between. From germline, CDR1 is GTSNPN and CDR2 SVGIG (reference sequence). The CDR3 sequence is CAWNGNNEQFF. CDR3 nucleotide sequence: TGTGCCTGGAACGGAAACAATGAGCAGTTCTTC. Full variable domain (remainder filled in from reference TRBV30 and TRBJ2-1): SQTIHQWPATLVQPVGSPLSLECTVEGTSNPNLYWYRQAAGRGLQLLFYSVGIGQISSEVPQNLSASRPQDRQFILSSKKLLLSDSGFYLCAWNGNNEQFFGPGTRLTVL.

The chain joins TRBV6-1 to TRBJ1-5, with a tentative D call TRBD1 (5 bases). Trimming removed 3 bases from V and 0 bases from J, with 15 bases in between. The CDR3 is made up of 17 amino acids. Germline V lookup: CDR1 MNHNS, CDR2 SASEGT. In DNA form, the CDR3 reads TGTGCCAGCAGTGATACAGGTTTCTTCTCTAGCAATCAGCCCCAGCATTTT. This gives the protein CASSDTGFFSSNQPQHF.

CDR3 DNA: TGTGCCATCAGTCGACTAGCGGGAGTCATGGGCGAGCAGTACTTC. Translation gives CAISRLAGVMGEQYF. V gene TRBV10-3 combines with J gene TRBJ2-5, with 12 bases that match TRBD2. The last part of the DNA fits TRBJ2-7 better; the J call may be wrong. The germline V gene has CDR1 ENHRY and CDR2 SYGVKD. The CDR3 consists of 15 residues.

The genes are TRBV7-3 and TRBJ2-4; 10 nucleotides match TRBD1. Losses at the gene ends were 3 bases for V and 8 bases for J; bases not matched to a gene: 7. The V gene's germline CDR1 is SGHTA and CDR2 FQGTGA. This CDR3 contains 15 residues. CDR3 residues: CASSFSGTGDDIQYF. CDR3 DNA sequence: TGTGCCAGCAGCTTCTCCGGGACAGGGGATGACATTCAGTACTTC.

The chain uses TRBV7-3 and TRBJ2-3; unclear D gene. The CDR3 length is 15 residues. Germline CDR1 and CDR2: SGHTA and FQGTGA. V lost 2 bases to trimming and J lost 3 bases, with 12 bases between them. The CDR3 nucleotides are TGTGCCAGCAGCTTAGCACCCGAGAATACAGATACGCAGTATTTT. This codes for CASSLAPENTDTQYF. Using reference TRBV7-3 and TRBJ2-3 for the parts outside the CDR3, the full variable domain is GAGVSQTPSNKVTEKGKYVELRCDPISGHTALYWYRQSLGQGPEFLIYFQGTGAADDSGLPNDRFFAVRPEGSVSTLKIQRTERGDSAVYLCASSLAPENTDTQYFGPGTRLTVL.

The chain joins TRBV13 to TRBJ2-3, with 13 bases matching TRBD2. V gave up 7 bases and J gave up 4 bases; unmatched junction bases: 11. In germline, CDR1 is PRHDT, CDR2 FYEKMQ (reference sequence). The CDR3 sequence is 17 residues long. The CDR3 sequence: CASISRRTSGSSDTQYF. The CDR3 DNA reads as TGTGCCAGCATCTCCCGGAGGACTAGCGGGAGCTCAGATACGCAGTATTTT.

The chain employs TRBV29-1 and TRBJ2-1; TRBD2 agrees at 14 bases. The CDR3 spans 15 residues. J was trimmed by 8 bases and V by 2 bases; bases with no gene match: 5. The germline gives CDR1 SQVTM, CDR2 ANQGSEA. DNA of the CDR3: TGCAGCGTTGAACGACTAGCGGGAGGGAGCGATGAGCAGTTCTTC. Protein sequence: CSVERLAGGSDEQFF.

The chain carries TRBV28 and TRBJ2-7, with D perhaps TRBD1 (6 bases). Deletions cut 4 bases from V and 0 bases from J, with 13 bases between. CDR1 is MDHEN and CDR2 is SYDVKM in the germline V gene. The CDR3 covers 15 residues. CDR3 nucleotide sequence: TGTGCCAGCAGTTATCGACAGGAATACTCCTACGAGCAGTACTTC. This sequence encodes CASSYRQEYSYEQYF.

The CDR3 reads CASSSGSNQPQHF. The CDR3, as DNA: TGTGCCAGCAGTTCGGGGAGCAATCAGCCCCAGCATTTT. The chain links TRBV27 to TRBJ1-5; no firm D call. Trimming cost V 4 bases and J 1 base, with 5 bases left between them. The germline V gene encodes CDR1 MNHEY and CDR2 SMNVEV (reference sequence). CDR3 size: 13 residues.

The CDR3 sequence is CASSQEVRGQKPQHF. The CDR3 DNA reads as TGCGCCAGCAGCCAAGAGGTTCGGGGGCAGAAGCCCCAGCATTTT. The chain links TRBV4-3 to TRBJ1-5; a weak D match, TRBD1 (6 bases). Germline loops: CDR1 LGHNA, CDR2 YSLEER. This CDR3 contains 15 residues. The ends were cut back, 0 bases at V and 8 bases at J, with 14 bases in the middle.